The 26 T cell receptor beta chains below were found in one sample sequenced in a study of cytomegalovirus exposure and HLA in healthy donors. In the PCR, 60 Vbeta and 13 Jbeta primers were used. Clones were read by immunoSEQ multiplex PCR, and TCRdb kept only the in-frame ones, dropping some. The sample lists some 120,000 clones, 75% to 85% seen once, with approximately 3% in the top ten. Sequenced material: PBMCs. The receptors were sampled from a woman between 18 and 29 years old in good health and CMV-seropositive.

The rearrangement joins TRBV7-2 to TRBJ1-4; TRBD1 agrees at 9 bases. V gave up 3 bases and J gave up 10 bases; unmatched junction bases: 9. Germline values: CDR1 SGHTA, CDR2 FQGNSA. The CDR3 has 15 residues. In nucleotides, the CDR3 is TGTGCCAGCAGCTTTACAGGGGGCGCTGAGGGAAAACTGTTTTTT. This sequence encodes CASSFTGGAEGKLFF.

CDR3: CASSLQAGGYNEQFF. Here the CDR3 DNA reads TGTGCCAGCAGCTTACAAGCGGGGGGCTACAATGAGCAGTTCTTC. The chain uses TRBV7-2 and TRBJ2-1; TRBD2 matches 9 bases. Germline CDR1 is SGHTA and CDR2 is FQGNSA. With V trimmed by 2 bases and J by 3 bases, 2 bases remained unmatched. This CDR3 contains 15 residues.

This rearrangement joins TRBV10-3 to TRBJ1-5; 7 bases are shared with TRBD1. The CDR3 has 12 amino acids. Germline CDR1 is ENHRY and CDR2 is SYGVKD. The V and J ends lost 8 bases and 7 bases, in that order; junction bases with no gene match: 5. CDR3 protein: CAIAGTDQPQHF. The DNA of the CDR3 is TGTGCCATCGCAGGGACAGACCAGCCCCAGCATTTT.

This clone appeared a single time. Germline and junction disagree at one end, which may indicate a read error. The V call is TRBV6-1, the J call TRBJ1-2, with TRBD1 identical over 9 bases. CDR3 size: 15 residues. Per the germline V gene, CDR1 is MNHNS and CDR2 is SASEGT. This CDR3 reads CASSGGQGADYGYAF. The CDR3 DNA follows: TGTGCCAGCAGTGGGGGACAGGGTGCCGACTATGGCTACGCCTTC.

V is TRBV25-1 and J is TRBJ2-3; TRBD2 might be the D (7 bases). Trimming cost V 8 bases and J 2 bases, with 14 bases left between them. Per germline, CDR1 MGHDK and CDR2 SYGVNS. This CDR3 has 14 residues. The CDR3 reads CASEGGALTDTQYF. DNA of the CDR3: TGTGCCAGCGAGGGGGGGGCGCTCACAGATACGCAGTATTTT.

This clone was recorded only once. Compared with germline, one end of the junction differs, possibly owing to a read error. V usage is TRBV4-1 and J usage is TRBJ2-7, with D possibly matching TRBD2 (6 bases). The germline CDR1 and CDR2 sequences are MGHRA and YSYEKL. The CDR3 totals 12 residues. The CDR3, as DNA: TGTGCCAGCCGCGGGGACTCCTACGAGCAGTACTTC. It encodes CASRGDSYEQYF.

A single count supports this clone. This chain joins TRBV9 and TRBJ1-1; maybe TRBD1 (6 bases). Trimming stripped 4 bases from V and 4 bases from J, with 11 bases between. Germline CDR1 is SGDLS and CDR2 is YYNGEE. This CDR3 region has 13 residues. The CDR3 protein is CASSLTGSTEAFF. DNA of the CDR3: TGTGCCAGCAGCTTAACAGGGTCCACTGAAGCTTTCTTT.

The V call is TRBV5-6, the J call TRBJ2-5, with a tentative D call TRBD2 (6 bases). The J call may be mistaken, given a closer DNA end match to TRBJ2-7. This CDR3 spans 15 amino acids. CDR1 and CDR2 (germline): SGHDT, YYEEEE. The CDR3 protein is CASSLAFGGDYEQYF. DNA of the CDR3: TGTGCCAGCAGCTTGGCCTTTGGAGGGGACTACGAGCAGTACTTC.

CDR3 region: CASSLISGVPLEGQYF. Written as DNA, the CDR3 is TGTGCCAGTAGCTTAATTAGCGGGGTACCCCTCGAGGGGCAGTATTTT. This sequence joins TRBV19 and TRBJ2-3, with 8 bases fitting TRBD2. CDR1 and CDR2 (germline): LNHDA, SQIVND (reference sequence). The CDR3 contains 16 residues. V lost 6 bases and J lost 11; bases outside the gene matches: 19.

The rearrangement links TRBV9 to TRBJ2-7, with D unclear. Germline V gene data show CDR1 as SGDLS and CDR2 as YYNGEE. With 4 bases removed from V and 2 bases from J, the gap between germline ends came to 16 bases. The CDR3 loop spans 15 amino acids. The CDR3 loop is CASSPDSSATYEQYF. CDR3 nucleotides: TGTGCCAGCAGCCCCGACTCTTCGGCAACCTACGAGCAGTACTTC. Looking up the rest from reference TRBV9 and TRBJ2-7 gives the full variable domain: DSGVTQTPKHLITATGQRVTLRCSPRSGDLSVYWYQQSLDQGLQFLIQYYNGEERAKGNILERFSAQQFPDLHSELNLSSLELGDSALYFCASSPDSSATYEQYFGPGTRLTVT.

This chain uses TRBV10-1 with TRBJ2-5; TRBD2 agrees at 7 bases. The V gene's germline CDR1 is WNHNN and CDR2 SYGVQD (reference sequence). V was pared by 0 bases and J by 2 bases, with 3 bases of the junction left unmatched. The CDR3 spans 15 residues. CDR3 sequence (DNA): TGCGCCAGCAGTGAGTCTGCGGGGGAACAAGAGACCCAGTACTTC. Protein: CASSESAGEQETQYF.

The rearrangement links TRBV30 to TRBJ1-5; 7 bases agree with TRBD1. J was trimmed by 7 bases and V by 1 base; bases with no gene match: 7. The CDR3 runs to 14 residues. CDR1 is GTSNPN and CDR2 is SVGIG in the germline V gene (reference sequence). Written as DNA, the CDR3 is TGTGCCTGGAGTGCAAACAGGGGTGGGCAGCCCCAGCATTTT. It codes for CAWSANRGGQPQHF.

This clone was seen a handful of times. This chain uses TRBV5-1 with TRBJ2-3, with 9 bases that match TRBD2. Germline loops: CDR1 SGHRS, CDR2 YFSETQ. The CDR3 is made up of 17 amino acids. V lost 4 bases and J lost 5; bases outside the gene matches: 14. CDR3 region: CASSPSGDATSGDTQYF. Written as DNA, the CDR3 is TGCGCCAGCAGCCCTAGCGGGGACGCAACGTCAGGAGATACGCAGTATTTT.

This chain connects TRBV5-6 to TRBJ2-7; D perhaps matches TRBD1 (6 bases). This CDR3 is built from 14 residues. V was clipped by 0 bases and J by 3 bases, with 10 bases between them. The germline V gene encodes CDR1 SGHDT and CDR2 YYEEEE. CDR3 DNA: TGTGCCAGCAGCTTGGTGGGGGCCAACTACGAGCAGTACTTC. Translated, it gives CASSLVGANYEQYF.

The CDR3 region has the DNA TGCGCCACCGGGGGGGGAAGGGCTGAAGCTTTCTTT. The encoded protein is CATGGGRAEAFF. The chain employs TRBV23-1 and TRBJ1-1; a possible D gene is TRBD1 (5 bases). TRBV23-1 is an ORF, and what it does is uncertain. V was clipped by 10 bases and J by 6 bases, with 15 bases between them. CDR3 size: 12 residues.

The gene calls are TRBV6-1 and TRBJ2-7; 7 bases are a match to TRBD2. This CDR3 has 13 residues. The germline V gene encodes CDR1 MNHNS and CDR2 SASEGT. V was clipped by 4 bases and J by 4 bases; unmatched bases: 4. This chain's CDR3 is CASSAWRGYEQYF. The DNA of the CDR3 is TGTGCCAGCAGTGCCTGGCGGGGGTACGAGCAGTACTTC.

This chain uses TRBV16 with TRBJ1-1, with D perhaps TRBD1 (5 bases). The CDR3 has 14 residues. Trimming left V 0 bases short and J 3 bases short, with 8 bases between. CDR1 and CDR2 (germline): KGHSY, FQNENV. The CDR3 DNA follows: TGTGCCAGCAGCCAATCATCAGGGTACACTGAAGCTTTCTTT. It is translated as CASSQSSGYTEAFF.

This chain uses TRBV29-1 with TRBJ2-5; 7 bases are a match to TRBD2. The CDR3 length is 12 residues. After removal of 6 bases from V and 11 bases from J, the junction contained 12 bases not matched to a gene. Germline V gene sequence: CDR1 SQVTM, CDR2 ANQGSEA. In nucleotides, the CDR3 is TGCAGCGTCCTAGGGCTCGGGGGAGGGCAGTACTTC. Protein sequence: CSVLGLGGGQYF. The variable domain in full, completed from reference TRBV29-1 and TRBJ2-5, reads SAVISQKPSRDICQRGTSLTIQCQVDSQVTMMFWYRQQPGQSLTLIATANQGSEATYESGFVIDKFPISRPNLTFSTLTVSNMSPEDSSIYLCSVLGLGGGQYFGPGTRLLVL.

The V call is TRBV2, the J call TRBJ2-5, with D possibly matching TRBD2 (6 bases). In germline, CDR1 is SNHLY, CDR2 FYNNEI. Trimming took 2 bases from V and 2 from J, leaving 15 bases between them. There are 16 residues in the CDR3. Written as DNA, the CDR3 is TGTGCCAGCAGTGAATCGGCGGGGCTCATACAAGAGACCCAGTACTTC. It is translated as CASSESAGLIQETQYF.

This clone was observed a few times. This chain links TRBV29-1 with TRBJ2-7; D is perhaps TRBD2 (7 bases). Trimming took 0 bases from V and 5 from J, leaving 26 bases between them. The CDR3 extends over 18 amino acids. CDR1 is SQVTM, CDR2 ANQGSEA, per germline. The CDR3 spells CSVEDGVRRGPTSNEQYF. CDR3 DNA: TGCAGCGTTGAAGATGGGGTAAGGCGGGGGCCCACGTCCAACGAGCAGTACTTC.

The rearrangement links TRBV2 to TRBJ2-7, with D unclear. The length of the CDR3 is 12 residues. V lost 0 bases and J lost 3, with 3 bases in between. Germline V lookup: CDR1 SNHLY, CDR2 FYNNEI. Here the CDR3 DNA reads TGTGCCAGCAGTGAAGCGAGCTACGAGCAGTACTTC. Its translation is CASSEASYEQYF.

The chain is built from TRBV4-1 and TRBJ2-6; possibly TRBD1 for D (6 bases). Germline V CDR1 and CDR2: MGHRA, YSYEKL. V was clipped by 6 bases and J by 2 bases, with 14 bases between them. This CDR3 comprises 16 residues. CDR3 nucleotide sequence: TGCGCCAGCAGGGACCCGGGACAACCTGGGGCCAACGTCCTGACTTTC. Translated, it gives CASRDPGQPGANVLTF.

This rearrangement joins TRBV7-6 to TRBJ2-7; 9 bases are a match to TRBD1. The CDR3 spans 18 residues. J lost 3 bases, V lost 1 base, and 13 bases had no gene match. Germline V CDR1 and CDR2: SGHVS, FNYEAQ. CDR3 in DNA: TGTGCCAGCAGCTTAGAGGAGGGACAGGGCGGGGACCTCTACGAGCAGTACTTC. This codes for CASSLEEGQGGDLYEQYF.

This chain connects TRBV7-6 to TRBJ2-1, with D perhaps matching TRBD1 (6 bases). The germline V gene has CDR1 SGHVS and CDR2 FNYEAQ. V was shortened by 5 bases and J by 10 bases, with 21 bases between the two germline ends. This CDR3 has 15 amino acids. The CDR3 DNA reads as TGTGCCAGCAGCCCGAGGACAGCTTTGGCGTTAGAGCAGTTCTTC. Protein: CASSPRTALALEQFF.

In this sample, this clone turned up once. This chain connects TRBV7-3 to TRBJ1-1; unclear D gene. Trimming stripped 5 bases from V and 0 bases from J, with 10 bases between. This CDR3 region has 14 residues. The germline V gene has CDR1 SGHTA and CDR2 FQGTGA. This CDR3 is CASSPGVMNTEAFF. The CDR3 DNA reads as TGTGCCAGCAGCCCGGGAGTCATGAACACTGAAGCTTTCTTT.

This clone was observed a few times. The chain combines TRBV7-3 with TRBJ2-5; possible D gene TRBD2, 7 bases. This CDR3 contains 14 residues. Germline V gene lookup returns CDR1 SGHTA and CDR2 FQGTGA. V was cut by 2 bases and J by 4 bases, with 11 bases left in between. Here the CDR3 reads CASSLRGAGETQYF. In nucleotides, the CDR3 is TGTGCCAGCAGCTTACGGGGGGCTGGAGAGACCCAGTACTTC.